The present T cell receptor (beta chain) was sequenced within a study of Graves' ophthalmopathy and Graves' hyperthyroidism. This clonotype was recorded a few times. As the template, RNA transcripts were used to amplify TCR beta CDR3 regions. The library came from an HTBI-primed first-round RT-PCR and a second-round multiplex PCR. TCRdb redid the calling of the multiplex PCR reads with MiXCR, one entry per CDR3 protein. The sample holds 200,000 to 250,000 distinct CDR3 sequences, about 22% seen once. V lost 5 bases and J lost 3; bases outside the gene matches: 6. Per germline, CDR1 MNHNS and CDR2 SASEGT. The CDR3 loop spans 14 amino acids.

The origin of this receptor is a woman aged 45-60 years with Graves' ophthalmopathy. The source material was peripheral blood. The J gene is TRBJ1-2, the V gene TRBV6-1; 7 nucleotides line up with TRBD1. The CDR3 bases are TGTGCCAGCAGTCCCGGGACAGACTACTATGGCTACACCTTC. Translation gives CASSPGTDYYGYTF.